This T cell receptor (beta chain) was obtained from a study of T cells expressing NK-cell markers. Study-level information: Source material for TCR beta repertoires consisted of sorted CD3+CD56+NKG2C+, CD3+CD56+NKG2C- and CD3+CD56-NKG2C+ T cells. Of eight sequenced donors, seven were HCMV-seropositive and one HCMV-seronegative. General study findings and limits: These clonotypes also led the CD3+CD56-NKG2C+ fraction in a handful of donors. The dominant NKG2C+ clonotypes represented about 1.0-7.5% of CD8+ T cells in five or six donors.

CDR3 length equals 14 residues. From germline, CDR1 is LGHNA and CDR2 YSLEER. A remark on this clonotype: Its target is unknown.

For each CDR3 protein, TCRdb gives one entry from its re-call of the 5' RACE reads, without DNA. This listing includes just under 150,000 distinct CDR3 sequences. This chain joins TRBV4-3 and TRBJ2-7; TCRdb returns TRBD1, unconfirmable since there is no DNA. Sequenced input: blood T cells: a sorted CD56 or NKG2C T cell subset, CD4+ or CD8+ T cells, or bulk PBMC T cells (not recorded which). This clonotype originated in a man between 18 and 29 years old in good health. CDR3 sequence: CASSQDWTGVEQYF.